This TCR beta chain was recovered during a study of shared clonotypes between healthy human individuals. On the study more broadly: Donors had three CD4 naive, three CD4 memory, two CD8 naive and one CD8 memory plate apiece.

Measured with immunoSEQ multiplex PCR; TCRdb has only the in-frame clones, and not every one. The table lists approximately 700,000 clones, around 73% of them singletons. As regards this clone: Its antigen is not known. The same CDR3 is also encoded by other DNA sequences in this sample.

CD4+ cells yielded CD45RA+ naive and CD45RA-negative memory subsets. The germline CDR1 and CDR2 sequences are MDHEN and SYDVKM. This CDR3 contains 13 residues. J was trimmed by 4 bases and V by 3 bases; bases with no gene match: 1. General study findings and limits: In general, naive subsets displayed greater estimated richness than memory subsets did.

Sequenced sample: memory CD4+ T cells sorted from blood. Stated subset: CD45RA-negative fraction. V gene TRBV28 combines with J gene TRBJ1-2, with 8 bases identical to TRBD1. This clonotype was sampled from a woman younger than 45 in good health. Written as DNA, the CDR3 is TGTGCCAGCAGTTTGCAGGGGGCCTATGGCTACACCTTC. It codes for CASSLQGAYGYTF.